Detailed here is one T cell receptor (beta chain). The data originate from a study of blood T cell repertoires in COVID-19. Across the whole study: The United States, Italy and Spain supplied acute and convalescent COVID-19 samples. PBMCs, B-cell-depleted T cells, or T cells provided the cDNA or gDNA that made up the material.

How the authors handled the data: Estimation of nucleated cell counts was performed using reference gene primer amplification. Measured with immunoSEQ multiplex PCR; TCRdb has only the in-frame clones, and not every one. The V and J calls and the clone size are those of that table, but D and trimming were determined from the DNA. This table holds some 30,000 clones, roughly 90% found once. The CDR3 spans 16 residues. V was shortened by 3 bases and J by 2 bases, with 16 bases between the two germline ends. Germline V gene data show CDR1 as SGDLS and CDR2 as YYNGEE. This TCR came from a human donor with active COVID-19. The donor label of this sample is uncertain. The sequenced sample consisted of peripheral blood. The chain uses TRBV9 and TRBJ2-3, with D tentatively TRBD2 (6 bases). The CDR3 coding sequence is TGTGCCAGCAGCGGTCCGGGGGAAAGGGTCACAGATACGCAGTATTTT. It is translated as CASSGPGERVTDTQYF. The whole variable domain, filled in from reference TRBV9 and TRBJ2-3, reads DSGVTQTPKHLITATGQRVTLRCSPRSGDLSVYWYQQSLDQGLQFLIQYYNGEERAKGNILERFSAQQFPDLHSELNLSSLELGDSALYFCASSGPGERVTDTQYFGPGTRLTVL.